This T cell receptor beta chain was captured by sequencing in a study of chemoradiotherapy in HPV16-positive cancers. Study-level results: Non-HPV-specific T cells did not expand in tumors during treatment, whereas candidate HPV-specific clones and E7-related motifs did.

As for this clone: The antigen is unknown.

Germline V CDR1 and CDR2: MNHEY, SVGAGI. The CDR3 is made up of 16 amino acids. V gave up 0 bases and J gave up 9 bases; unmatched junction bases: 7. Over chemoradiotherapy, repertoires were sampled more than once. Only in-frame clones appear in the TCRdb table, and some are missing; sequencing was by immunoSEQ multiplex PCR. The table lists 5,400 or so clones, 85% of them singletons. The specimen was tumor tissue, collected from a patient who underwent chemoradiotherapy. This chain connects TRBV6-5 to TRBJ2-1; 11 nucleotides align to TRBD2. This clonotype was obtained from a human donor with HPV-associated anogenital cancer. The CDR3 nucleotides are TGTGCCAGCAGTTACTCGAGAGGTAGCGGGGGGGGTGAGCAGTTCTTC. Protein sequence: CASSYSRGSGGGEQFF.